Given below is one T cell receptor beta chain in context. Its cognate antigen has yet to be identified. Mismatch with germline at one junction end may stem from a read error. Other DNA sequences from this sample encode an identical CDR3 as well. CDR3 length: 18 amino acids, cysteine to phenylalanine. The sequence is cut down to CDR3 DNA, 54 bases in frame from base 1. The germline V gene yields SGHRS for CDR1 and YFSETQ for CDR2. For TCRbeta CDR3 sequencing, genomic DNA from the sorted cells was extracted using the QIAGEN DNeasy Blood and Tissue Kit. High-throughput TCRbeta CDR3 sequencing was carried out commercially through immunoSEQ, with PCR amplification with bias correction and internal controls included. The authors processed their data as follows. Unique productive TCRbeta sequences were defined by CDR3 nucleotide sequence where primers matched, otherwise by CDR3 amino acid sequence with Vbeta and Jbeta genes. As a correction for sorting error, sequences shared between sorted populations at a frequency ratio of 2:1 or less were discarded, and the remaining shared sequences were assigned to the higher population. A sequence counted as donor-reactive if, in CFSE-low cells, the sequence had a frequency of at least 0.01% and was expanded at least 5-fold compared with unstimulated cells. Repertoire divergence was quantified by Jensen-Shannon divergence using the top 100 TCRbeta sequences ranked by frequency. For samples with multiple sequencing runs, sorting error was corrected in each run separately before the runs were combined. What TCRdb holds here is the immuneACCESS table cut down to in-frame rearrangements. Part of the clones is not present; checked against another copy, under half of the missing clones reflect an unresolved V gene, and the others are unexplained. Clone size and V and J calls were adopted from that table, with D and trimming inferred from the DNA. Across this sample there are some 250,000 clones, with around 81% seen only once. The ten top clones hold roughly 0.67% of the sample.

This entry belongs to a study of Tregs in tolerant kidney transplant recipients (dated by TCRdb to the late 2010s). Background on the whole study: The study used TCRbeta sequencing to identify donor-specific regulatory T cells before combined kidney and bone marrow transplantation, then tracked those cells after transplant. Several methods of expanding Tregs specific for an allogeneic donor were compared by TCRbeta repertoire sequencing in a few healthy controls. Summary of the overall study and its limitations: Biological reproducibility was not examined directly, but technical replication error appeared to be minimal. The study was constrained by small patient numbers, and validation of the findings is required in larger populations and under other immunosuppression protocols. Expanding Tregs with activated donor B cells appeared to identify the most biologically relevant and donor-specific TCRbeta repertoire.

Thawed PBMCs were FACS-sorted into unstimulated Tregs (CD4+CD25+CD127-), CD4+ non-Tregs (CD4+CD25-), CD4 cells and CD8 cells. Healthy control blood came either as purchased buffy coats or from healthy volunteers. Healthy control blood was processed to PBMCs with a Ficoll density gradient and then cryopreserved, whereas patient PBMCs were collected both before and after transplant. Recombination linked TRBV5-1 to TRBJ1-1; 8 central nucleotides agree with TRBD1. The receptor was isolated from a human donor in good health. What was sequenced was CD4+ T cells from blood. The CDR3 protein sequence reads: CASSFSGTGTGSNTEAFF. The DNA reads as follows: TGCGCCAGCAGCTTCTCGGGGACAGGAACAGGCTCGAACACTGAAGCCTTCTTT.